The 19 T cell receptor beta chains reported below all come from one sample, sequenced in a study of blood T cell repertoires in COVID-19. Produced via immunoSEQ multiplex PCR; TCRdb's table is partial and in-frame only. The sample shows more than 85,000 clones, roughly 89% of them seen only once. What was sequenced was peripheral blood. These TCRs come from a woman aged 45-60 years with COVID-19, enrolled during active disease.

The rearrangement joins TRBV12-3 or TRBV12-4 to TRBJ1-2, with D perhaps matching TRBD1 (6 bases). This CDR3 has 13 residues. V was shortened by 6 bases and J by 8 bases, with 16 bases between the two germline ends. The CDR3 DNA follows: TGTGCCAGCAGGGATCCCGGGACATGGGGCTACACCTTC. Its protein is CASRDPGTWGYTF.

This clone was seen just once. This chain uses TRBV24-1 with TRBJ1-2; maybe TRBD1 (5 bases). The CDR3 is made up of 12 amino acids. Trimming stripped 5 bases from V and 4 bases from J, with 7 bases between. Germline assignment: CDR1 KGHDR and CDR2 SFDVKD. The CDR3 region is CATSAGSYGYTF. The DNA for the CDR3 is TGTGCCACCAGTGCAGGGTCCTATGGCTACACCTTC.

In its sample, this clone was seen once. The chain has TRBV28 and TRBJ1-5; D might be TRBD1 (5 bases). The CDR3 consists of 14 residues. V lost 3 bases, J lost 5 bases, and 11 bases lay in between. In germline, CDR1 is MDHEN, CDR2 SYDVKM. CDR3 loop: CASSLVGRDQPQHF. For the CDR3, the DNA is TGTGCCAGCAGTTTGGTGGGGCGAGATCAGCCCCAGCATTTT.

The rearrangement joins TRBV5-1 to TRBJ1-1, with 7 bases aligning to TRBD1. This CDR3 is 15 amino acids long. Unmatched junction bases numbered 9, after V lost 3 bases and J lost 4 bases. Germline CDR1 and CDR2: SGHRS and YFSETQ. The CDR3: CASSSIQGGFTEAFF. Here the CDR3 DNA reads TGCGCCAGCAGCTCGATTCAGGGGGGTTTCACTGAAGCTTTCTTT.

The CDR3 is CASIGDSVYGYTF. In DNA form, the CDR3 reads TGTGCCAGTATTGGGGACTCCGTCTATGGCTACACCTTC. The chain carries TRBV19 and TRBJ1-2, with D perhaps TRBD1 (5 bases). CDR3 length: 13 amino acids. The V and J ends lost 7 bases and 4 bases respectively, with 13 bases between them. Germline values: CDR1 LNHDA, CDR2 SQIVND (reference sequence).

V is TRBV11-2 and J is TRBJ1-1, with D unclear. V was cut by 5 bases and J by 1 base, with 14 bases left in between. Germline V gives CDR1 SGHAT, CDR2 FQNNGV. The CDR3 length is 15 residues. The CDR3 region has the DNA TGTGCCAGCAGCCTCCCCGGTCCAGGGAACACTGAAGCTTTCTTT. Translating gives CASSLPGPGNTEAFF.

The chain carries TRBV6-6 and TRBJ1-2; 11 bases are shared with TRBD1. This CDR3 has 16 amino acids. Germline lookup yields CDR1 MNHNY and CDR2 SVGAGI (reference sequence). Trimming took 11 bases from V and 4 from J; bases not matched to a gene: 15. CDR3 nucleotides: TGTGCCGGCACCGGGACAGGGGGGTCAACGATCTATGGCTACACCTTC. The encoded protein is CAGTGTGGSTIYGYTF.

This chain uses TRBV6-4 with TRBJ2-3; 11 bases are shared with TRBD2. The CDR3 is 15 residues long. Germline V gene lookup returns CDR1 MRHNA and CDR2 SNTAGT. After removal of 5 bases from V and 2 bases from J, the junction contained 3 bases not matched to a gene. CDR3 nucleotide sequence: TGTGCCAGCAGTTCTAGCGGGGGGAACACAGATACGCAGTATTTT. Translated: CASSSSGGNTDTQYF.

The rearrangement joins TRBV2 to TRBJ1-5; no reliable D call. The ends were cut back, 3 bases at V and 2 bases at J, with 8 bases in the middle. This CDR3 is built from 14 residues. Germline V gene sequence: CDR1 SNHLY, CDR2 FYNNEI. This CDR3 reads CASSEGGRNQPQHF. The CDR3 DNA is TGTGCCAGCAGTGAGGGAGGTCGCAATCAGCCCCAGCATTTT.

The rearrangement uses TRBV5-1 and TRBJ2-1, with 7 bases matching TRBD1. CDR1 SGHRS and CDR2 YFSETQ come from the germline V gene. This CDR3 spans 13 amino acids. Germline trimming cut 2 bases from V and 6 bases from J; bases unmatched to any gene: 2. This CDR3 is CASSLGQANEQFF. In DNA form, the CDR3 reads TGCGCCAGCAGCTTAGGACAGGCCAATGAGCAGTTCTTC.

The J gene is TRBJ2-1, the V gene TRBV5-1, with 9 bases that match TRBD1. Looked up from germline, CDR1 is SGHRS and CDR2 is YFSETQ. The ends lost 7 bases at V and 10 bases at J; junction bases unmatched: 6. This CDR3 contains 12 residues. CDR3 sequence: CASGITGGEQFF. The DNA of the CDR3 is TGCGCCAGCGGAATTACAGGGGGCGAGCAGTTCTTC.

The CDR3 region is CATRTGENTGELFF. In nucleotides, the CDR3 is TGTGCCACCCGTACAGGGGAAAACACCGGGGAGCTGTTTTTT. The rearrangement links TRBV24-1 to TRBJ2-2, with 7 positions matching TRBD1. CDR3 length equals 14 residues. The germline CDR1 and CDR2 sequences are KGHDR and SFDVKD. Trimming removed 9 bases from V and 2 bases from J; junction bases left unmatched: 5.

CDR3 residues: CASSFPDRGRNEQYF. Here the CDR3 DNA reads TGTGCCAGCAGCTTTCCGGACAGGGGGAGGAACGAGCAGTACTTC. The chain has TRBV11-2 and TRBJ2-7, with TRBD1 matching 10 bases. CDR1 is SGHAT and CDR2 is FQNNGV in the germline V gene. V lost 3 bases and J lost 5; bases outside the gene matches: 7. CDR3 length: 15 amino acids. The complete variable domain, with remaining parts taken from reference TRBV11-2 and TRBJ2-7, reads EAGVAQSPRYKIIEKRQSVAFWCNPISGHATLYWYQQILGQGPKLLIQFQNNGVVDDSQLPKDRFSAERLKGVDSTLKIQPAKLEDSAVYLCASSFPDRGRNEQYFGPGTRLTVT.

For the CDR3, the DNA is TGTGCCAGCGGGACAGTCAATCAGCCCCAGCATTTT. Translated, it gives CASGTVNQPQHF. The gene calls are TRBV6-5 and TRBJ1-5; 7 nucleotides line up with TRBD1. The CDR3 consists of 12 residues. The germline CDR1 and CDR2 sequences are MNHEY and SVGAGI. The V gene end was trimmed by 8 bases and the J gene end by 3 bases; junction bases not matched to a gene: 1.

The chain has TRBV5-1 and TRBJ2-1; 11 bases align to TRBD2. The germline gives CDR1 SGHRS, CDR2 YFSETQ. Trimming took 1 base from V and 7 from J; bases not matched to a gene: 4. The CDR3 has 15 amino acids. In DNA form, the CDR3 reads TGCGCCAGCAGCTTGAAGGCTAGCGGGGGGAATGAGCAGTTCTTC. Translated, it gives CASSLKASGGNEQFF.

The chain employs TRBV9 and TRBJ1-1; D gene ambiguous. Trimming left V 2 bases short and J 0 bases short, with 8 bases between. The CDR3 is 14 residues long. CDR1 SGDLS and CDR2 YYNGEE come from the germline V gene. The CDR3: CASSVSTMNTEAFF. As DNA, the CDR3 is TGTGCCAGCAGCGTCAGTACTATGAACACTGAAGCTTTCTTT.

CDR3 residues: CASSKALGGTEAFF. The CDR3 nucleotides read TGTGCCAGCAGCAAAGCGCTTGGCGGAACTGAAGCTTTCTTT. The chain couples TRBV21-1 to TRBJ1-1. TRBV21-1 is listed as a pseudogene. This CDR3 comprises 14 residues.

The chain recombines TRBV7-8 with TRBJ2-6; D call uncertain. There are 14 residues in the CDR3. CDR1 and CDR2 (germline): SGHVS, FQNEAQ. Trimming removed 1 base from V and 2 bases from J, with 3 bases in between. The DNA for the CDR3 is TGTGCCAGCAGCTTAGGGCCTGGGGCCAACGTCCTGACTTTC. Amino acid sequence: CASSLGPGANVLTF.

V usage is TRBV5-1 and J usage is TRBJ2-5, with D tentatively TRBD2 (6 bases). Trimming left V 5 bases short and J 5 bases short, with 13 bases between. The CDR3 contains 13 residues. Germline CDR1 SGHRS, CDR2 YFSETQ. CDR3 loop: CASRHPSGETQYF. The CDR3 region has the DNA TGCGCCAGCAGGCACCCAAGCGGGGAGACCCAGTACTTC.